This T cell receptor (beta chain) appears in the sequencing data of a study of tumor-infiltrating lymphocytes in oesophageal squamous cell carcinoma. Via MiXCR, TCRdb re-called the PCR reads, giving one row per CDR3 protein. Of fewer than 20,000 distinct CDR3 sequences detected, roughly 46% appear once; the ten largest clones hold approximately 40%. Germline CDR1 is SGHDT and CDR2 is YYEEEE. This CDR3 has 16 residues. Trimming removed 5 bases from V and 8 bases from J, with 23 bases in between. This receptor was taken from a female donor with esophageal squamous cell carcinoma. What was sequenced was blood. The gene calls are TRBV5-6 and TRBJ2-4; D is possibly TRBD1 or TRBD2 (6 bases each). The CDR3 nucleotides read TGTGCCAGCAGGCCCACGACCGGGGGCTGGGAAGACATTCAGTACTTC. Translated: CASRPTTGGWEDIQYF.